This paragraph covers one T cell receptor beta chain sequence. Its antigen is undetermined. This entry is derived from a study of brain T cells in children with intractable seizures. Germline V gene sequence: CDR1 MGHDK, CDR2 SYGVNS. V shed 5 bases and J shed 4 bases, with 8 bases lying between them. The CDR3 runs 12 residues. General observations from the study: Viral specificity was inferred only from CDR3 similarity; HCMV serostatus was unknown.

The protocol was immunoSEQ multiplex PCR, while the TCRdb copy is restricted to in-frame clones and leaves out a portion. There are approximately 330,000 clones in the sample; about 93% occur only once, and 5% to 7% lies in the top ten. As for time point: blood from clinic visit 5 months post-surgery; TSC patient then seizure free. Patients received at least one anti-epileptic drug before surgery. This sequence was found in a boy under three years old with tuberous sclerosis and intractable seizures. V and J are TRBV25-1 and TRBJ1-1; D remains ambiguous. Source: peripheral blood, taken 4 to 5 months after surgery. The CDR3 region has the DNA TGTGCCAGCAGTCCTTCGCCCACTGAAGCTTTCTTT. This translates into CASSPSPTEAFF.